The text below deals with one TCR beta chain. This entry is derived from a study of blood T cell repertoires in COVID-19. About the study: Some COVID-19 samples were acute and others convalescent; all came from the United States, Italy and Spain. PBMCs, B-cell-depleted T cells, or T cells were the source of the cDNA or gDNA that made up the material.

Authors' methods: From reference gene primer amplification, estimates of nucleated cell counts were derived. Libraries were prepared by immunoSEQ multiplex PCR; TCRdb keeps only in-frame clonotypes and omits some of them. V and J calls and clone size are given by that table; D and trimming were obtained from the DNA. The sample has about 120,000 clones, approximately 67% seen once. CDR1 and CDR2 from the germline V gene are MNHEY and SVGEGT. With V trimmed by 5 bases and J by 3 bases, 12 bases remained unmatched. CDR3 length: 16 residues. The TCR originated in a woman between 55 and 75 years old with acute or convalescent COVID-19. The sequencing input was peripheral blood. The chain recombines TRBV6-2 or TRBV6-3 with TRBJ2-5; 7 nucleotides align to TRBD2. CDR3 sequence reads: CASSPSKRGFKETQYF. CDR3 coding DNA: TGTGCCAGCAGTCCCAGTAAGCGGGGATTCAAAGAGACCCAGTACTTC.